Below are 9 T cell receptor beta chains sequenced from a single sample in a study of blood T cell repertoires in COVID-19. TCRdb keeps only in-frame clones here, not all; method: immunoSEQ multiplex PCR. The table has roughly 120,000 clones, 85% seen once. Sequenced input: peripheral blood. These receptor sequences come from a man older than 75 with acute or convalescent COVID-19.

The chain couples TRBV25-1 to TRBJ1-1; no reliable D call. The V gene lost 7 bases and the J gene lost 0 bases, with 9 bases spanning the gap. The CDR3 sequence is 13 residues long. The germline V gene has CDR1 MGHDK and CDR2 SYGVNS. CDR3 bases: TGTGCCAGCACCACAGTGATGAACACTGAAGCTTTCTTT. It is translated as CASTTVMNTEAFF.

This chain uses TRBV7-2 with TRBJ2-1; 9 bases are a match to TRBD1. This CDR3 has 16 residues. With V trimmed by 5 bases and J by 3 bases, 8 bases remained unmatched. Per the germline V gene, CDR1 is SGHTA and CDR2 is FQGNSA. CDR3 region: CASSDWDRDYYNEQFF. CDR3 DNA: TGTGCCAGCAGCGACTGGGACAGGGATTACTACAATGAGCAGTTCTTC.

The chain links TRBV6-5 to TRBJ1-2; D not resolved. Trimming cost V 2 bases and J 8 bases, with 18 bases left between them. The germline CDR1 and CDR2 sequences are MNHEY and SVGAGI. This CDR3 comprises 15 residues. CDR3 in amino acids: CASSYGATSRGGYTF. CDR3 bases: TGTGCCAGCAGTTACGGAGCCACCTCCCGAGGGGGCTACACCTTC.

The gene calls are TRBV24-1 and TRBJ1-2; maybe TRBD1 (5 bases). V was shortened by 3 bases and J by 0 bases, with 10 bases between the two germline ends. Per the germline V gene, CDR1 is KGHDR and CDR2 is SFDVKD. This CDR3 is 15 amino acids long. The CDR3 spells CATSDPTVANYGYTF. In DNA form, the CDR3 reads TGTGCCACCAGTGATCCGACAGTGGCTAACTATGGCTACACCTTC.

Only one count was recorded for this clone. V is TRBV7-2 and J is TRBJ1-2, with D perhaps matching TRBD1 (6 bases). The CDR3 spans 16 residues. Germline CDR1 and CDR2: SGHTA and FQGNSA. V was pared by 2 bases and J by 2 bases, with 15 bases between. The CDR3 bases are TGTGCCAGCAGCTTACTGCCCGGACAGATAAACTATGGCTACACCTTC. This translates into CASSLLPGQINYGYTF.

The chain uses TRBV7-3 and TRBJ1-5; a possible D gene is TRBD1 (6 bases). V shed 5 bases and J shed 3 bases, with 14 bases lying between them. Germline loops: CDR1 SGHTA, CDR2 FQGTGA. The CDR3 has 15 residues. The chain's CDR3 is CASSPIQGNNQPQHF. DNA of the CDR3: TGTGCCAGCAGCCCTATACAGGGAAACAATCAGCCCCAGCATTTT.

This chain connects TRBV5-1 to TRBJ2-1, with 7 bases that match TRBD2. Looked up from germline, CDR1 is SGHRS and CDR2 is YFSETQ. With 2 bases clipped from V and 4 bases from J, the junction kept 9 bases outside the gene matches. The CDR3 contains 16 residues. In DNA, the CDR3 is TGCGCCAGCAGCTTATCGGGGAGGGGCCTATACAATGAGCAGTTCTTC. As protein: CASSLSGRGLYNEQFF.

This rearrangement joins TRBV19 to TRBJ1-6; D is unclear. V lost 10 bases and J lost 9, with 10 bases in between. This CDR3 contains 11 residues. Germline V gene lookup returns CDR1 LNHDA and CDR2 SQIVND (reference sequence). The CDR3 DNA is TGTGCCAATGCCCACGGTTCACCCCTCCACTTT. Translation gives CANAHGSPLHF.

V gene TRBV19 combines with J gene TRBJ2-1; TRBD2 matches at 13 bases. The germline V gene encodes CDR1 LNHDA and CDR2 SQIVND (reference sequence). This CDR3 is built from 18 residues. Unmatched junction bases numbered 8, after V lost 5 bases and J lost 1 base. The CDR3 nucleotides read TGTGCCAGTAGTCCCCGGACTAGCGGGAGCTCTTCCTACAATGAGCAGTTCTTC. This sequence encodes CASSPRTSGSSSYNEQFF.